A selection of T cell receptor beta chains follows, all from one sample in a study of T cell changes during pregnancy in multiple sclerosis. Some clones are missing from TCRdb's copy, which holds only in-frame ones; the method was immunoSEQ multiplex PCR. Of about 33,000 clones in the sample, approximately 91% were seen once. Sequences were derived from CD4+ T cells from peripheral blood mononuclear cells, sampled in the third trimester of pregnancy. All receptors derive from a female donor in good health, enrolled as a control in a pregnancy study. CDR3s include the opening cysteine and the closing phenylalanine or tryptophan. A D gene is named only where the DNA matches it firmly. Size is omitted from some rows. Given values are once, few, many or a class for expanded clones.

TRBJ1-5,NA,TRBV18,few,CASSPPDGQHYSNQPQHF,TGTGCCAGCTCACCACCTGACGGACAGCATTATAGCAATCAGCCCCAGCATTTT
TRBJ1-2,NA,TRBV19,NA,CASSMIRVRYTF,TGTGCCAGTAGTATGATCAGGGTTCGTTACACCTTC
TRBJ2-5,TRBD2,TRBV2,NA,CASSEALQRGETQYF,TGTGCCAGCAGTGAAGCCTTGCAGCGGGGAGAGACCCAGTACTTC
TRBJ1-5,NA,TRBV7-9,NA,CASSFGHLYSNQPQHF,TGTGCCAGCAGCTTCGGACATCTTTATAGCAATCAGCCCCAGCATTTT
TRBJ2-2,NA,TRBV4-1,NA,CASSPSRTHNTGELFF,TGCGCCAGCAGCCCTTCCCGGACACACAACACCGGGGAGCTGTTTTTT
TRBJ2-5,TRBD1,TRBV7-9,NA,CASSSLRGRRETQYF,TGTGCCAGCAGCTCTCTCAGGGGGCGCCGGGAGACCCAGTACTTC
TRBJ2-2,TRBD2,TRBV7-8,NA,CASSSWLAANTGELFF,TGTGCCAGCAGCTCCTGGCTAGCGGCGAACACCGGGGAGCTGTTTTTT
TRBJ2-4,NA,TRBV2,once,CASSEEEGKNIQYF,TGTGCCAGCAGTGAAGAAGAGGGCAAAAACATTCAGTACTTC
TRBJ2-3,TRBD1,TRBV19,NA,CASRDRGISSTDTQYF,TGTGCCAGTAGGGACAGGGGGATTTCTAGCACAGATACGCAGTATTTT
TRBJ2-2,NA,TRBV6-1,NA,CASRAEGTGELFF,TGTGCCAGCAGGGCCGAGGGCACCGGGGAGCTGTTTTTT
TRBJ2-7,TRBD1,TRBV7-2,NA,CASSLGGTGGNEQYF,TGTGCCAGCAGCTTAGGGGGGACAGGGGGTAACGAGCAGTACTTC
TRBJ1-2,NA,TRBV25-1,once,CASSDSTGVYGYTF,TGTGCCAGCAGTGATTCAACAGGCGTTTATGGCTACACCTTC
TRBJ1-1,TRBD1,TRBV19,NA,CASSIKIWDRGNTEAFF,TGTGCCAGTAGTATCAAAATTTGGGACAGGGGGAACACTGAAGCTTTCTTT
TRBJ2-3,NA,TRBV28,NA,CASSGGSRSTDTQYF,TGTGCCAGCAGCGGGGGTAGCAGGAGCACAGATACGCAGTATTTT
TRBJ2-1,NA,TRBV19,NA,CASSVRGRSYNEQFF,TGTGCCAGTAGTGTGCGGGGTAGGTCCTACAATGAGCAGTTCTTC
TRBJ2-3,TRBD2,TRBV2,NA,CASRGRLADTDTQYF,TGTGCCAGCAGGGGCAGACTAGCGGACACAGATACGCAGTATTTT
TRBJ2-1,TRBD1,TRBV28,NA,CASSEVTGAYNEQFF,TGTGCCAGCAGCGAAGTGACAGGGGCCTACAATGAGCAGTTCTTC
TRBJ1-4,NA,TRBV23-1,NA,CASSPNSPGGMGKLFF,TGCGCCAGCAGTCCCAACAGTCCAGGAGGAATGGGAAAACTGTTTTTT
TRBJ2-1,NA,TRBV13,few,CASSLRGLQLSYNEQFF,TGTGCCAGCAGCTTAAGGGGACTGCAACTTTCCTACAATGAGCAGTTCTTC
TRBJ2-5,TRBD2,TRBV7-2,once,CASSLTSGRGETQYF,TGTGCCAGCAGCTTGACTAGCGGGAGAGGGGAGACCCAGTACTTC
TRBJ2-7,NA,TRBV5-1,NA,CASSLTGQSYEQYF,TGCGCCAGCAGCTTGACGGGACAAAGCTACGAGCAGTACTTC
TRBJ2-5,TRBD2,TRBV7-7,NA,CASSLGPGLARETQYF,TGTGCCAGCAGCTTAGGACCGGGACTAGCTCGAGAGACCCAGTACTTC
TRBJ1-3,NA,TRBV6-6,NA,CASSRAPRGSGNTIYF,TGTGCCAGCAGTAGAGCACCGAGAGGTTCTGGAAACACCATATATTTT
TRBJ2-7,TRBD1,TRBV11-2,NA,CASSITGGNEQYF,TGTGCCAGCAGCATTACAGGGGGCAACGAGCAGTACTTC
TRBJ1-5,NA,TRBV2,NA,CASMGGRGGLQPQHF,TGTGCCAGCATGGGGGGTCGGGGGGGGCTTCAGCCCCAGCATTTT
TRBJ1-5,TRBD1,TRBV18,NA,CASSLDRERYQPQHF,TGTGCCAGCTCTCTGGACAGGGAGAGGTATCAGCCCCAGCATTTT
TRBJ1-2,TRBD1,TRBV6-1,few,CASSAQGAGYGYTF,TGTGCCAGCAGTGCCCAGGGGGCAGGCTATGGCTACACCTTC
TRBJ2-7,NA,TRBV18,NA,CASSPAGTSTLYEQYF,TGTGCCAGCTCACCGGCGGGGACCAGCACCCTCTACGAGCAGTACTTC
TRBJ2-5,NA,TRBV5-1,NA,CASSLRQLGETQYF,TGCGCCAGCAGCTTAAGACAGCTAGGGGAGACCCAGTACTTC
TRBJ1-5,NA,TRBV18,NA,CASSPGGDQPQHF,TGTGCCAGCTCACCAGGGGGGGATCAGCCCCAGCATTTT
TRBJ1-6,NA,TRBV23-1,NA,CASSHPGPRGYSPLHF,TGCGCCAGCAGTCACCCCGGACCAAGGGGCTACTCACCCCTCCACTTT
TRBJ2-3,TRBD2,TRBV9,NA,CASSVRIAGGTDTQYF,TGTGCCAGCAGCGTACGAATAGCGGGAGGTACAGATACGCAGTATTTT
TRBJ2-1,TRBD2,TRBV15,NA,CATSRGDSGGINEQFF,TGTGCCACCAGCAGAGGGGACAGCGGGGGGATAAATGAGCAGTTCTTC
TRBJ2-7,NA,TRBV6-5,NA,CATQGGPGEQYF,TGTGCCACACAGGGGGGGCCTGGCGAGCAGTACTTC
TRBJ2-2,TRBD1,TRBV27,NA,CASRTNRGATGELFF,TGTGCCAGCAGGACAAACAGGGGGGCCACCGGGGAGCTGTTTTTT
TRBJ2-1,TRBD2,TRBV5-1,NA,CASSSAGGNNEQFF,TGCGCCAGCAGCTCGGCGGGAGGTAACAATGAGCAGTTCTTC
TRBJ2-5,TRBD2,TRBV5-1,few,CASSVGLAGVQETQYF,TGCGCCAGCAGCGTAGGACTAGCGGGGGTCCAAGAGACCCAGTACTTC
TRBJ1-5,TRBD1,TRBV28,NA,CASSFFKGASNQPQHF,TGTGCCAGCAGTTTCTTTAAGGGGGCCAGCAATCAGCCCCAGCATTTT
TRBJ2-3,TRBD1,TRBV2,NA,CASSIDRGGTDTQYF,TGTGCCAGCAGTATAGACAGGGGGGGCACAGATACGCAGTATTTT
TRBJ2-7,TRBD1,TRBV2,NA,CASSRDRDYEQYF,TGTGCCAGCAGTCGGGACAGGGATTACGAGCAGTACTTC
TRBJ1-6,NA,TRBV21-1,few,CASGPGQGTESPLHF,TGTGCCAGCGGGCCGGGACAGGGAACCGAATCACCCCTCCACTTT
TRBJ1-2,TRBD1,TRBV6-5,NA,CASSLGQGVSYGYTF,TGTGCCAGCAGCCTTGGACAGGGGGTTAGCTATGGCTACACCTTC
TRBJ1-3,NA,TRBV2,NA,CASSADSAWEGTIYF,TGTGCCAGCAGCGCGGACAGTGCCTGGGAGGGCACCATATATTTT
TRBJ2-1,TRBD1,TRBV9,once,CASSLHRDRGVDEQFF,TGTGCCAGCAGTCTTCACCGGGACAGGGGAGTTGATGAGCAGTTCTTC
TRBJ2-2,NA,TRBV2,NA,CASSELESVGELFF,TGTGCCAGCAGTGAACTTGAGTCTGTCGGGGAGCTGTTTTTT
TRBJ2-4,NA,TRBV5-1,once,CASSLAQGLGIQYF,TGCGCCAGCAGCTTGGCCCAGGGTTTAGGGATTCAGTACTTC
TRBJ1-5,TRBD1,TRBV28,NA,CASRETGLARSNQPQHF,TGTGCCAGCAGGGAGACAGGGTTAGCTAGGAGCAATCAGCCCCAGCATTTT
TRBJ2-7,NA,TRBV5-4,NA,CASREGGSYEQYF,TGTGCCAGCAGGGAGGGTGGCTCCTACGAGCAGTACTTC
TRBJ2-3,NA,TRBV2,NA,CASSRERAGDTQYF,TGTGCCAGCAGTAGGGAGAGGGCCGGAGATACGCAGTATTTT
TRBJ1-2,NA,TRBV19,once,CASSIAPSRSNYGYTF,TGTGCCAGTAGTATAGCCCCTTCGCGGAGTAACTATGGCTACACCTTC
TRBJ2-5,TRBD1,TRBV5-4,NA,CASSLSGTGVRETQYF,TGTGCCAGCAGCTTGTCCGGGACAGGGGTTCGGGAGACCCAGTACTTC
TRBJ1-1,NA,TRBV7-2,few,CASSYTGTEAFF,TGTGCCAGCAGCTACACCGGGACTGAAGCTTTCTTT
TRBJ1-2,NA,TRBV25-1,once,CASSEYYSKGYTF,TGTGCCAGCAGTGAATATTACAGTAAAGGCTACACCTTC
TRBJ2-7,TRBD2,TRBV14,NA,CASSQGSGRAYEQYF,TGTGCCAGCAGCCAAGGTAGCGGGAGGGCCTACGAGCAGTACTTC
TRBJ2-7,TRBD2,TRBV4-2,NA,CASGRLAGAYEQYF,TGTGCCAGCGGCCGACTAGCGGGAGCGTACGAGCAGTACTTC
TRBJ1-3,TRBD1,TRBV7-2,NA,CASSRDRISVNTIYF,TGTGCCAGCAGCCGGGACAGGATTTCAGTAAACACCATATATTTT